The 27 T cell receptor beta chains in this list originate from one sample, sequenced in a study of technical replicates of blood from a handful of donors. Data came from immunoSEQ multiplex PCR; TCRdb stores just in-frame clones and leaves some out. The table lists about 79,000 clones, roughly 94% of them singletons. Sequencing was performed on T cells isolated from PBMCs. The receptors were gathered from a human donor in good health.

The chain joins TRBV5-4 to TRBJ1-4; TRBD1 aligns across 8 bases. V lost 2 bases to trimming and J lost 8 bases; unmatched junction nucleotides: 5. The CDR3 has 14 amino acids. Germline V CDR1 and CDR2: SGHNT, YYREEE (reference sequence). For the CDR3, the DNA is TGTGCCAGCAGCTTCAGGGGGCGAGAAGAAAAACTGTTTTTT. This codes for CASSFRGREEKLFF.

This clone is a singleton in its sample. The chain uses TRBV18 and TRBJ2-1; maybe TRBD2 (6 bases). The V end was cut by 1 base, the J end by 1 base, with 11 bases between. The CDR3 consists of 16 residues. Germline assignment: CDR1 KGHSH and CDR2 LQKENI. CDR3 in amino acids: CASSPLLAGSYNEQFF. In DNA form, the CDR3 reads TGTGCCAGCTCACCACTTTTGGCGGGGTCCTACAATGAGCAGTTCTTC. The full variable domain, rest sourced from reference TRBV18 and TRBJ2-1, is NAGVMQNPRHLVRRRGQEARLRCSPMKGHSHVYWYRQLPEEGLKFMVYLQKENIIDESGMPKERFSAEFPKEGPSILRIQQVVRGDSAAYFCASSPLLAGSYNEQFFGPGTRLTVL.

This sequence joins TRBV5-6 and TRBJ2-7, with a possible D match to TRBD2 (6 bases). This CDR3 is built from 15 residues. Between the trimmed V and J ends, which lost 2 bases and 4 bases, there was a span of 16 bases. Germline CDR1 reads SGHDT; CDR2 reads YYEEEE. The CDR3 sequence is CASSFPRGLIYEQYF. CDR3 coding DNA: TGTGCCAGCAGCTTCCCCCGGGGACTTATATACGAGCAGTACTTC. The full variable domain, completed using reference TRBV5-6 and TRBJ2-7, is DAGVTQSPTHLIKTRGQQVTLRCSPKSGHDTVSWYQQALGQGPQFIFQYYEEEERQRGNFPDRFSGHQFPNYSSELNVNALLLGDSALYLCASSFPRGLIYEQYFGPGTRLTVT.

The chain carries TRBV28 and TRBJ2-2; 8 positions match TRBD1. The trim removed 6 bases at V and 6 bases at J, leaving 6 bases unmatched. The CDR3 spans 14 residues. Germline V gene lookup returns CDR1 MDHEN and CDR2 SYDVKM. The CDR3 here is CASRSGQGPGELFF. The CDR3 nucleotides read TGTGCCAGCAGATCCGGACAGGGTCCCGGGGAGCTGTTTTTT.

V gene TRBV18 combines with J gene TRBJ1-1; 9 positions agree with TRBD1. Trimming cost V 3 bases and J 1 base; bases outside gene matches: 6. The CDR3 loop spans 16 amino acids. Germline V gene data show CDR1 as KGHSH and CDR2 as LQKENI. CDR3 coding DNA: TGTGCCAGCTCACCGGGATTGGACAGGGGGAACACTGAAGCTTTCTTT. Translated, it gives CASSPGLDRGNTEAFF.

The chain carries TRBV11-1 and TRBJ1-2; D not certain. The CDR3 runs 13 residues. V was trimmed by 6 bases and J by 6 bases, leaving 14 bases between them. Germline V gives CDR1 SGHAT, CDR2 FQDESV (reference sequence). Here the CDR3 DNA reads TGTGCCAGCAGTCTCCTCCGGGGTGATGGCTACACCTTC. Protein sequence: CASSLLRGDGYTF.

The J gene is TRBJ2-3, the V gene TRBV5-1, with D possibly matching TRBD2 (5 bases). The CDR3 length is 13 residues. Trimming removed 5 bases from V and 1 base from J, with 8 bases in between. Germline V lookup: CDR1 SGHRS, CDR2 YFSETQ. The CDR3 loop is CASRVGGTDTQYF. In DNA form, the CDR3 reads TGCGCCAGCAGGGTCGGGGGCACAGATACGCAGTATTTT.

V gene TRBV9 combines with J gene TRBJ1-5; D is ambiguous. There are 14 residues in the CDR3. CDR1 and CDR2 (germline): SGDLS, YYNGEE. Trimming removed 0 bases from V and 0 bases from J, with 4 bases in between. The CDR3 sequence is CASSVGDSNQPQHF. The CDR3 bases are TGTGCCAGCAGCGTAGGAGATAGCAATCAGCCCCAGCATTTT.

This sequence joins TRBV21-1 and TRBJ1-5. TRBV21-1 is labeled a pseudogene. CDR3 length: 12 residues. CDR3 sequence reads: CASTRARQPQHF. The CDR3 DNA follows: TGTGCCAGCACGAGGGCACGACAGCCCCAGCATTTT.

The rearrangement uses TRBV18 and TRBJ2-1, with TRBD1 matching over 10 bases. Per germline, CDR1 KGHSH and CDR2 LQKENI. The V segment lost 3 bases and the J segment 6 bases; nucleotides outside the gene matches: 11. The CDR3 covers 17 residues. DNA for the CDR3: TGTGCCAGCTCACCTGCGACAGGGGGCTCAATTTCCAATGAGCAGTTCTTC. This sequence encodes CASSPATGGSISNEQFF. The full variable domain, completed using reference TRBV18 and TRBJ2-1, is NAGVMQNPRHLVRRRGQEARLRCSPMKGHSHVYWYRQLPEEGLKFMVYLQKENIIDESGMPKERFSAEFPKEGPSILRIQQVVRGDSAAYFCASSPATGGSISNEQFFGPGTRLTVL.

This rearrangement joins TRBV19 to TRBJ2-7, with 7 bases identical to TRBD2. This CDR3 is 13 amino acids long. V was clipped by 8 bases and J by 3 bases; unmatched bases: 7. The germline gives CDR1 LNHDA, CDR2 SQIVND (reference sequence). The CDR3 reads CASAAGVHYEQYF. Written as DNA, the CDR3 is TGTGCCAGTGCCGCGGGAGTGCACTACGAGCAGTACTTC.

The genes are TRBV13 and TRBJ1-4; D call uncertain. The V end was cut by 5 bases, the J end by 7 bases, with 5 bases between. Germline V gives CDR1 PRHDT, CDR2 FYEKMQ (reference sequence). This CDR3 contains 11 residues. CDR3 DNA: TGTGCCAGCAGCCTCGGTGAAAAACTGTTTTTT. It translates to CASSLGEKLFF.

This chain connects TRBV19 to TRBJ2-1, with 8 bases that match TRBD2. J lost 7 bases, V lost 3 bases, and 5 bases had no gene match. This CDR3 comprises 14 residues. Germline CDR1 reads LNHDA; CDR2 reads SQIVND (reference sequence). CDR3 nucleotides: TGTGCCAGTAGTATGGGTACGGGAGGGAATGAGCAGTTCTTC. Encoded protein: CASSMGTGGNEQFF.

The CDR3 loop reads CASSQAGGIYEQYF. CDR3 nucleotides: TGTGCCAGCAGCCAAGCTGGGGGCATCTACGAGCAGTACTTC. V usage is TRBV14 and J usage is TRBJ2-7; D is possibly TRBD1 (6 bases). CDR1 SGHDN and CDR2 FVKESK come from the germline V gene. The CDR3 has 14 amino acids. V lost 1 base and J lost 3, with 10 bases in between.

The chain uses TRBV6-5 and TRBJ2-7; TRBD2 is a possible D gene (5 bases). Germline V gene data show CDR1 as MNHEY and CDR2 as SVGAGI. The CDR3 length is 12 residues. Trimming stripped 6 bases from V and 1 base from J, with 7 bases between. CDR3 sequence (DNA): TGTGCCAGCAGCTCGGGATCCTACGAGCAGTACTTC. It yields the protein CASSSGSYEQYF.

The CDR3 region is CASRDRQGLDNEQFF. As DNA, the CDR3 is TGCGCCAGCAGGGACCGACAGGGCCTCGACAATGAGCAGTTCTTC. The chain uses TRBV5-1 and TRBJ2-1; TRBD1 agrees at 7 bases. The germline CDR1 and CDR2 sequences are SGHRS and YFSETQ. With 5 bases clipped from V and 5 bases from J, the junction kept 10 bases outside the gene matches. The CDR3 spans 15 residues.

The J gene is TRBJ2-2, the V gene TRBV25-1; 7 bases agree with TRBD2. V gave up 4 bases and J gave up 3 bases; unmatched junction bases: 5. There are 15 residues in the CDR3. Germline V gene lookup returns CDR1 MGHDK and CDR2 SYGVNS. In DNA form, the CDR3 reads TGTGCCAGCAGTGGCCCCCGGGGGGACACCGGGGAGCTGTTTTTT. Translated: CASSGPRGDTGELFF.

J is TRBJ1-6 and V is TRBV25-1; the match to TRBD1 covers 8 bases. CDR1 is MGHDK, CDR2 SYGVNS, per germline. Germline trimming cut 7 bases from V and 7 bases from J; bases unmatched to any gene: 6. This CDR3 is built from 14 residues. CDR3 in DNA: TGTGCCAGCAATGGGGGACAGGTGAATTCACCCCTCCACTTT. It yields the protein CASNGGQVNSPLHF. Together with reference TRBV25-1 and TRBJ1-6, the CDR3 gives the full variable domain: EADIYQTPRYLVIGTGKKITLECSQTMGHDKMYWYQQDPGMELHLIHYSYGVNSTEKGDLSSESTVSRIRTEHFPLTLESARPSHTSQYLCASNGGQVNSPLHFGNGTRLTVT.

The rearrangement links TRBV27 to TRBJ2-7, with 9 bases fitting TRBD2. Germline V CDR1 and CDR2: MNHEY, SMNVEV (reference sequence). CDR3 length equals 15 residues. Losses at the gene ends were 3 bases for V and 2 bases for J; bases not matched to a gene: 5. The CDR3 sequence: CASSLLASGAYEQYF. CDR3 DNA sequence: TGTGCCAGCAGTTTGCTGGCTAGCGGGGCCTACGAGCAGTACTTC.

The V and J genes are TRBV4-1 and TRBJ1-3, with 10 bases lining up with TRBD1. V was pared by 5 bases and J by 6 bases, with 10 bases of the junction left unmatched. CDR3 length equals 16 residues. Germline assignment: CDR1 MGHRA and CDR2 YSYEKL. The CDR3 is CASSLRQGAASNTIYF. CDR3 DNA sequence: TGCGCCAGCAGCTTAAGACAGGGGGCAGCGTCAAACACCATATATTTT.

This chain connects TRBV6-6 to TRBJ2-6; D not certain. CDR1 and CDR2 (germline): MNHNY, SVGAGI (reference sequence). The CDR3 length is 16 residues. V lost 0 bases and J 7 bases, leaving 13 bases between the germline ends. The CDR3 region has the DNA TGTGCCAGCAGTTACTCCGTAAGCTTACCAGCCAACGTCCTGACTTTC. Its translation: CASSYSVSLPANVLTF.

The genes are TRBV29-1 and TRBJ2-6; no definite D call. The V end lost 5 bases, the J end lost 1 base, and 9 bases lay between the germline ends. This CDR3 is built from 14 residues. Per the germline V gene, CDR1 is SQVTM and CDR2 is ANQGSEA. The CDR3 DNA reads TGCAGCGTTTTACAGTCTTCTGGGGCCAACGTCCTGACTTTC. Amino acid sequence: CSVLQSSGANVLTF.

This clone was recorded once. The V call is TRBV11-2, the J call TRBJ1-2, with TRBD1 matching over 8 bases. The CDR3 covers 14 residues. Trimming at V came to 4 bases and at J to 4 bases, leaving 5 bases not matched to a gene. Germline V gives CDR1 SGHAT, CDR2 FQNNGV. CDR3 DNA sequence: TGTGCCAGCAGCTCCCAGACAGGGGCCTATGGCTACACCTTC. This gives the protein CASSSQTGAYGYTF.

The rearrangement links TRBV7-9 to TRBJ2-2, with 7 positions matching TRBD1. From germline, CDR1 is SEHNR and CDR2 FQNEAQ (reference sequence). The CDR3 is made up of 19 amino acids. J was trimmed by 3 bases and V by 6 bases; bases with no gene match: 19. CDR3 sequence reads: CASRPNTLLTGDDTGELFF. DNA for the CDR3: TGTGCCAGCAGGCCGAACACCTTACTTACAGGGGACGACACCGGGGAGCTGTTTTTT.

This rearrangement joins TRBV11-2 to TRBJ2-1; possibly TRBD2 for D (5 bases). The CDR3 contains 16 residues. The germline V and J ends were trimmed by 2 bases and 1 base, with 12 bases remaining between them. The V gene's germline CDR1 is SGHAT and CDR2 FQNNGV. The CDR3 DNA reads TGTGCCAGCAGCTTAAGGGAGTCTCTTTCCTACAATGAGCAGTTCTTC. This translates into CASSLRESLSYNEQFF.

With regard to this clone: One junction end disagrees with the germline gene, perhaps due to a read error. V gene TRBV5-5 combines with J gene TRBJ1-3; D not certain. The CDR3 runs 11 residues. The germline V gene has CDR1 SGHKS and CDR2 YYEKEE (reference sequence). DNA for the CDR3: TGTGCCAGCAGCTTTGGAGACACCATATATTTT. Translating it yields CASSFGDTIYF. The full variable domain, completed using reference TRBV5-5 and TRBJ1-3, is DAGVTQSPTHLIKTRGQQVTLRCSPISGHKSVSWYQQVLGQGPQFIFQYYEKEERGRGNFPDRFSARQFPNYSSELNVNALLLGDSALYLCASSFGDTIYFGEGSWLTVV.

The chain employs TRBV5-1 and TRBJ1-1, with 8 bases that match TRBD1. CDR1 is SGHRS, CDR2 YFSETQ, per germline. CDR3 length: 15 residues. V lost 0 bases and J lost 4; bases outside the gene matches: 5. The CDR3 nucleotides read TGCGCCAGCAGCTTGGCCGCCGACAGGGGCACTGAAGCTTTCTTT. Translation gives CASSLAADRGTEAFF.